This T cell receptor (beta chain) appears in the sequencing data of a study of T-cell reconstitution after alpha-beta-depleted transplantation in children. Study findings and constraints: Several hundred expanded graft clones reportedly gave rise to the alpha-beta T cells present about two months after transplant. Once a year had passed after transplant, T-cell counts and diversity came mostly from newly produced T cells. The high TCRbeta diversity at day 60 in some patients came from surviving recipient T cells and thymic progenitors.

A library of TCRbeta sequences, prepared with unique molecular identifiers, was generated. A single record per CDR3 protein comes from TCRdb applying MiXCR to the PCR reads. The table lists around 90,000 distinct CDR3 sequences, 15% to 19% of them singletons, with around a fifth in the top ten. On this clonotype: Its antigen remains unknown.

Trimming left V 5 bases short and J 8 bases short, with 4 bases between. CDR1 SGHAT and CDR2 FQDESV come from the germline V gene (reference sequence). The CDR3 is 11 residues long. The TCR originated in a male patient aged 2-10 years who had a stem cell transplant for acute lymphoblastic leukemia, so the T cells may come from the graft donor. Material: PBMCs, mostly from graft donor cells, obtained 180 days after TCRalphabeta/CD19-depleted stem cell transplant. The chain carries TRBV11-1 and TRBJ1-6; no firm D call. The CDR3 loop is CASSQDSPLHF. CDR3 bases: TGTGCCAGCAGCCAGGATTCACCCCTCCACTTT.